These T cell receptor beta chains were read from a single sample in a study of T cells expressing NK-cell markers. TCRdb reprocessed the 5' RACE reads; each CDR3 protein has one entry and no DNA is given. In total, the table holds 200,000 to 300,000 distinct CDR3 sequences. Sequencing was done on a sample of blood T cells: a sorted CD56 or NKG2C T cell subset, CD4+ or CD8+ T cells, or bulk PBMC T cells (not recorded which). These receptors were taken from a young man in good health. The CDR3 runs from the conserved cysteine through the conserved F or W.

TRBJ2-5 TRBV6-5 CASSYKGTSAKTQYF
TRBJ1-4 TRBV4-3 CASSQVGTGYEKLFF
TRBJ2-4 TRBV20-1 CSARGLADIQYF
TRBJ2-3 TRBV6-1 CASSQGVRQGVSTDTQYF
TRBJ2-7 TRBV12-3/TRBV12-4 CASSLYFDEQYF
TRBJ2-3 TRBV7-8 CASSFYASGNTDTQYF
TRBJ1-1 TRBV5-1 CASSWGVLNTEAFF
TRBJ2-2 TRBV7-6 CASSLESSNTGELFF
TRBJ1-2 TRBV29-1 CSVEPQGRYGYTF
TRBJ2-1 TRBV27 CASRLGGGGQGGTEQFF
TRBJ1-4 TRBV10-3 CAIGAGPGEKLFF
TRBJ2-1 TRBV20-1 CSARDRLAQSYNEQFF
TRBJ2-2 TRBV7-7 CASSLVAGPSGELFF
TRBJ2-2 TRBV29-1 CSVDAPIDELFF
TRBJ2-1 TRBV7-9 CASSLGLAGVGEQFF
TRBJ2-1 TRBV28 CASSSYSGRARYNEQFF
TRBJ2-7 TRBV28 CASSSLTSGSGEQYF
TRBJ1-2 TRBV2 CASSGRLGFENYGYTF
TRBJ2-3 TRBV21-1 CASSKGLGLAGGTLDTQYF
TRBJ2-6 TRBV6-5 CASSSIRGSRDSGANVLTF
TRBJ1-1 TRBV27 CASSWGRLAFF
TRBJ1-2 TRBV15 CATSMAGGFNGYTF
TRBJ2-3 TRBV5-8 CASSLLSLAGSSNTQYF
TRBJ2-1 TRBV9 CASSASNEQFF
TRBJ2-7 TRBV10-3 CAISESRGGPYEQYF
TRBJ2-2 TRBV20-1 CSARVGSFGELFF
TRBJ2-1 TRBV6-2/TRBV6-3 CASSQQVSYNEQFF